The table lists the clone carrying this T cell receptor (beta chain) with a few counts. Healthy Caucasians provided all donations. TCRdb recomputed calls from the 5' RACE reads with MiXCR, one row per CDR3 protein. This sample yields approximately 550,000 distinct CDR3 sequences, of which more than 20% are seen a single time; 0.48% belongs to the top ten. Per germline, CDR1 SGHRS and CDR2 YFSETQ. The CDR3 runs to 14 residues. V lost 0 bases to trimming and J lost 2 bases, with 8 bases between them. This record comes from a study of identical twins. These data also formed part of another study, on yellow fever vaccine responses in identical twins.

The TCR sequence derives from a woman younger than 35 in good health. The V and J genes are TRBV5-1 and TRBJ1-2; D call uncertain. Sequences were obtained from CD4+ T cells sorted from blood. The CDR3 DNA reads TGCGCCAGCAGCTTGGATCGGCAGAACTATGGCTACACCTTC. Its protein is CASSLDRQNYGYTF.